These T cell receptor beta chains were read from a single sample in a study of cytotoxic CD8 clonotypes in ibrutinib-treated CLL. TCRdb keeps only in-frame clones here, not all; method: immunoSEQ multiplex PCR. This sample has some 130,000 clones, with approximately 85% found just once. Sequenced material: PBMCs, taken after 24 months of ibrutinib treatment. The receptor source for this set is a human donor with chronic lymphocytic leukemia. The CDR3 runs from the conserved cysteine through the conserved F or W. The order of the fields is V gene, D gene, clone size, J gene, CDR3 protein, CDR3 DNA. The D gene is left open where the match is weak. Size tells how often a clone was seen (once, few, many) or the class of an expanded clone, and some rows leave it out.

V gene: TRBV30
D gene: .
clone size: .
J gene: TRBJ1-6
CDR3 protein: CACYGWGVYSPLHF
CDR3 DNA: TGTGCCTGCTATGGGTGGGGTGTGTATTCACCCCTCCACTTT

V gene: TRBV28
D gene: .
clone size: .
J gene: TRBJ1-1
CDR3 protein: CASTRGGRVQAFF
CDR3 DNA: TGTGCCAGCACTCGAGGGGGGAGAGTACAAGCTTTCTTT

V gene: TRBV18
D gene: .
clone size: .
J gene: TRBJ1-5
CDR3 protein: CASSPELAGQPQHF
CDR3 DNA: TGTGCCAGCTCACCAGAATTGGCGGGACAGCCCCAGCATTTT

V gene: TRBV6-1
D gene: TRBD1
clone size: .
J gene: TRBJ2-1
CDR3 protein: CASSDLGTGYNEQFF
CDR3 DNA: TGTGCCAGCAGTGACTTGGGGACAGGGTACAATGAGCAGTTCTTC

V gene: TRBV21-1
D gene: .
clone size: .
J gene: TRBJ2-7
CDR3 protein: CASSFRTGQSYEQYF
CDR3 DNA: TGTGCCAGCAGCTTTCGCACGGGACAGTCCTACGAGCAGTACTTC

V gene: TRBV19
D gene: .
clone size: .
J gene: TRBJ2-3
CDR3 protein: CASSNLPPVGTDTQYF
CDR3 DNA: TGTGCCAGTAGTAACCTCCCCCCCGTTGGCACAGATACGCAGTATTTT

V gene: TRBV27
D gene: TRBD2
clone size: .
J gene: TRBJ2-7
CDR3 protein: CASSPLAGGPDEQYF
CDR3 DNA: TGTGCCAGCAGTCCCCTGGCGGGAGGGCCGGATGAGCAGTACTTC

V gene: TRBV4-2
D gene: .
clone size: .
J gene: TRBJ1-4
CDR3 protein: CASSLGGTNEKLFF
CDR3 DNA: TGTGCCAGCAGCCTGGGGGGAACTAATGAAAAACTGTTTTTT

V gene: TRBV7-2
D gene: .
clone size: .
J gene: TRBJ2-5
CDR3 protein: CASSYSARQETQYF
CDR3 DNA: TGTGCCAGCAGTTACTCGGCGAGACAAGAGACCCAGTACTTC

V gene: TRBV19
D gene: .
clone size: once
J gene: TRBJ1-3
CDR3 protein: CASSSRNSGNTIYF
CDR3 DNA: TGTGCCAGTAGTAGTCGCAACTCTGGAAACACCATATATTTT

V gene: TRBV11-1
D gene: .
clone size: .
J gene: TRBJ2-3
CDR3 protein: CASSSGRPGDTQYF
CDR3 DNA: TGTGCCAGCAGCTCGGGAAGGCCAGGAGATACGCAGTATTTT

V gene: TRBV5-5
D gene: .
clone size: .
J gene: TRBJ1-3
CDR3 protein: CASSMAGGSGNTIYF
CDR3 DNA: TGTGCCAGCAGCATGGCTGGGGGATCGGGAAACACCATATATTTT

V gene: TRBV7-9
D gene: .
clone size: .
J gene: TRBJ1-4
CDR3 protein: CASRQAETNEKLFF
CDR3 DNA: TGTGCCAGCAGACAGGCCGAGACTAATGAAAAACTGTTTTTT

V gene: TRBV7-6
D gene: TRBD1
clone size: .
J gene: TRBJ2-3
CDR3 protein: CASSPTGSTDTQYF
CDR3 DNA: TGTGCCAGCAGCCCGACAGGGAGCACAGATACGCAGTATTTT

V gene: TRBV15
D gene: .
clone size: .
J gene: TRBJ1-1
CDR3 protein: CATSRETSEAFF
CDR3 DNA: TGTGCCACCAGCAGAGAAACAAGTGAAGCTTTCTTT

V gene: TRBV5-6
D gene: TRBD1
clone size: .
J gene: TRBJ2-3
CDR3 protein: CASSLGQRTDTQYF
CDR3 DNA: TGTGCCAGCAGTTTGGGACAGCGCACAGATACGCAGTATTTT

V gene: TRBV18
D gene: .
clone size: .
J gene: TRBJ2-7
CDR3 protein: CASSPVRESYEQYF
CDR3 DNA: TGTGCCAGCTCACCCGTTCGGGAGTCCTACGAGCAGTACTTC

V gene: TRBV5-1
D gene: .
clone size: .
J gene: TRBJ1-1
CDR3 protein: CASSLAGAGMNTEAFF
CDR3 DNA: TGCGCCAGCAGCTTGGCAGGGGCCGGTATGAACACTGAAGCTTTCTTT

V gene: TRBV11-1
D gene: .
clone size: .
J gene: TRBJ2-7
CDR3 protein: CASSWYRQEAYEQYF
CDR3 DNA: TGTGCCAGCAGCTGGTACCGACAGGAGGCCTACGAGCAGTACTTC

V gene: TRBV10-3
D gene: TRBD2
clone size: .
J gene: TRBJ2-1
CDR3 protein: CAISRESGGAGMAQRFF
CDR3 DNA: TGTGCCATCAGCCGCGAGAGCGGGGGGGCCGGTATGGCGCAAAGGTTCTTC

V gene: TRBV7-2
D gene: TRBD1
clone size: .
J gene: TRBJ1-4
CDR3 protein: CASSSQGASHEKLFF
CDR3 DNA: TGTGCCAGCAGCTCCCAGGGGGCCTCTCATGAAAAACTGTTTTTT

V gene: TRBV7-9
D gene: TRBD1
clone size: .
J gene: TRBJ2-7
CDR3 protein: CASSPVRDRGAGEQYF
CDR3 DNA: TGTGCCAGCAGCCCCGTCCGGGACAGGGGGGCGGGAGAGCAGTACTTC

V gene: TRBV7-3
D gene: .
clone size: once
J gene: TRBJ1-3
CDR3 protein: CASSSAGTGNTIYF
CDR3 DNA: TGTGCCAGCAGTTCCGCAGGGACTGGAAACACCATATATTTT

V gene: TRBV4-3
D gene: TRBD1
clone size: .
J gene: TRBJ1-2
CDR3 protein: CASSQATWRGQNYGYTF
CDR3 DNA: TGCGCCAGCAGCCAAGCCACGTGGAGGGGGCAGAACTATGGCTACACCTTC

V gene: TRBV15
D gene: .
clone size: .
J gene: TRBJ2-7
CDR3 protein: CATSRARGYEQYF
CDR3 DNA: TGTGCCACCAGCAGGGCCAGGGGCTACGAGCAGTACTTC

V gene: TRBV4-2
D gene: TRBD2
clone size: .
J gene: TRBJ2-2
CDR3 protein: CASSPNGTSGAGELFF
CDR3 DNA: TGTGCCAGCAGCCCGAACGGGACTAGCGGCGCCGGGGAGCTGTTTTTT

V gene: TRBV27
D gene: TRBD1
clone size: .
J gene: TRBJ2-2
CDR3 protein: CASSLRRGLNTGELFF
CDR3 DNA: TGTGCCAGCAGTTTGAGAAGGGGGCTCAACACCGGGGAGCTGTTTTTT

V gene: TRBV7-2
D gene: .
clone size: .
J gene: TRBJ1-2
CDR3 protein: CASSLAPPGYTF
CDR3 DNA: TGTGCCAGCAGCTTAGCGCCCCCGGGCTACACCTTC

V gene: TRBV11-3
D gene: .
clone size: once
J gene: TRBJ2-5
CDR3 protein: CASSPYRGGQETQYF
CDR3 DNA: TGTGCCAGCAGCCCATACAGGGGGGGGCAAGAGACCCAGTACTTC

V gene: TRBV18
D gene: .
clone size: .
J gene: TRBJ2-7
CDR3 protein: CASSPARGQGYYEQYF
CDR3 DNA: TGTGCCAGCTCACCGGCGCGTGGACAAGGATACTACGAGCAGTACTTC

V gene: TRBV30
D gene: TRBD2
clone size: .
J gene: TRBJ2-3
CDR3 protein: CAWSVVRGGPDTQYF
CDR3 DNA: TGTGCCTGGAGTGTAGTTCGGGGGGGACCAGATACGCAGTATTTT

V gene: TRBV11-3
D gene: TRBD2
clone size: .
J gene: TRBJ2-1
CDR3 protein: CASSSKEGSGRLNEQFF
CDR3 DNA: TGTGCCAGCAGCTCGAAGGAGGGCAGCGGGAGGTTGAATGAGCAGTTCTTC

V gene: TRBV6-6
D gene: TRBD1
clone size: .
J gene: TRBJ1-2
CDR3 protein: CASSYGPGQGTHTF
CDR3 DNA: TGTGCCAGCAGTTATGGACCGGGACAGGGAACCCACACCTTC

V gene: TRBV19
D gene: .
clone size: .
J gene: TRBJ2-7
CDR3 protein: CASSIVYTSYEQYF
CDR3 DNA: TGTGCCAGTAGTATAGTTTACACTTCCTACGAGCAGTACTTC

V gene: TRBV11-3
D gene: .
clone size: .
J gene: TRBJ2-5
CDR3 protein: CASSLGRYQQETQYF
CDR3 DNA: TGTGCCAGCAGCTTAGGGCGGTACCAGCAAGAGACCCAGTACTTC

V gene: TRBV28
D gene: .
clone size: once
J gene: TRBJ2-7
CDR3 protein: CASSPRDEQYF
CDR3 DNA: TGTGCCAGCAGCCCCCGGGACGAGCAGTACTTC

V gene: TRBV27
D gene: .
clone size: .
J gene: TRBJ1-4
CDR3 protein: CASSHRRTTLGAANEKLFF
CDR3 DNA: TGTGCCAGCAGTCACCGGAGGACGACCTTGGGGGCGGCTAATGAAAAACTGTTTTTT